Reported below is one T cell receptor beta chain. This clone was observed a handful of times. This receptor's antigen is unknown. No quality values exist for individual bases; no much larger clone is one base distant. TCRbeta CDR3 regions were amplified from genomic DNA by means of the immunoSEQ Assay, a bias-controlled multiplex PCR. As for how the authors treated the data: The number of nucleated cells in each sample was estimated by amplification of reference gene primers within the assay. Sequence reads were collapsed and filtered to measure the absolute abundance of every unique TCRbeta CDR3 rearrangement. Productive Simpson clonality was computed per sample as the square root of Simpson's diversity index over productive rearrangements. TCRdb took this table from immuneACCESS and kept in-frame rearrangements with V and J called. Such tables lack part of the clones; where checked against another copy, unresolved V genes explain under half of the gap, and the rest is unexplained. That table supplies the V and J calls and clone size; D and trimming were determined from the DNA. A total of 200,000 to 300,000 clones appear in this sample, 80% to 85% of them only once. The ten largest clonotypes hold around 26% of the sample.

Collaborating institutions collected whole blood in K2EDTA tubes following their own protocols. For TCRbeta analysis, collaborators shipped samples in one of three forms: frozen whole blood, isolated PBMCs, or DNA extracted from either of those sample types. The germline V gene (reference sequence) supplies CDR1 LGHDT and CDR2 YNNKEL. Including cysteine and phenylalanine, the CDR3 has 14 amino acids. Of all the DNA, just the CDR3 is kept, 42 bases in frame from base 1. V is shortened by 8 bases, J by 4 bases, and the region joining them spans 17 bases. This specimen comes from a study of blood T cell repertoires in COVID-19 (dated by TCRdb to 2019 to 2021). Background for the entire study: The collaborator samples originated in the United States, Italy and Spain and spanned the acute and convalescent phases of COVID-19. Where HLA class I and class II types were available, the types were taken from metadata supplied by the sample provider, not from assay-based typing. The repertoires were released in a freely available public database intended as a resource for research on the immune response to SARS-CoV-2. The prospective study material was composed of cDNA or gDNA derived from T cells, B-cell-depleted T cells, or PBMCs. The sample metadata nearly always contained a de-identified subject ID, COVID-19 status, age in years and sex. Samples were obtained from the ongoing ImmuneRACE study (first 160 participants) and from roughly 1,300 subjects provided by 6 global collaborators. Deeply sampled blood TCRbeta repertoires from subjects exposed to, actively infected with, or recovered from COVID-19 were included in the dataset.

The research as a whole found: How much clinical and demographic metadata was included differed by source and by participant, and the metadata was provided uncurated.

The rearrangement joined TRBV3-1 (or the pseudogene TRBV3-2) to TRBJ1-2, and the D gene may be TRBD1, 6 bases matching. The origin of this receptor is a man aged 40-55 years with acute or convalescent COVID-19. Input material: peripheral blood. The CDR3 protein is CASQSPGTLYGYTF. The DNA is TGTGCCAGCCAAAGCCCCGGGACACTCTATGGCTACACCTTC.